The 32 T cell receptor beta chains given below trace back to one sample, sequenced in a study of T-cell memory formation after mild COVID-19. TCRdb re-analysed the 5' RACE reads in MiXCR, keeping a single row per CDR3 protein. The sample shows fewer than 350,000 distinct CDR3 sequences, roughly 18% of them seen only once. The material sequenced was PBMCs or a T cell subset sorted from them (not recorded which). The receptors originated from a young man who had mild COVID-19 (a few samples of this study predate the infection). Cell type and time point are not known.

The chain is built from TRBV7-2 and TRBJ2-5; 8 bases align to TRBD2. This CDR3 has 17 amino acids. CDR1 is SGHTA and CDR2 is FQGNSA in the germline V gene. Unmatched junction bases numbered 20, after V lost 9 bases and J lost 5 bases. The CDR3 protein is CASLPFGGALYAETQYF. CDR3 bases: TGTGCCAGTTTACCGTTCGGGGGGGCCCTATATGCCGAGACCCAGTACTTC.

This rearrangement joins TRBV5-1 to TRBJ2-2; perhaps TRBD1 as D (5 bases). Trimming removed 6 bases from V and 0 bases from J, with 6 bases in between. The CDR3 length is 13 residues. Looked up from germline, CDR1 is SGHRS and CDR2 is YFSETQ. The chain's CDR3 is CASTRANTGELFF. The CDR3 nucleotides read TGCGCCAGCACCAGGGCGAACACCGGGGAGCTGTTTTTT.

The V call is TRBV4-2, the J call TRBJ2-7; TRBD2 might be the D (6 bases). From germline, CDR1 is LGHNA and CDR2 YNFKEQ. V lost 4 bases and J lost 0, with 22 bases in between. The CDR3 length is 18 residues. The CDR3 here is CASSPQPQRGEYSYEQYF. The CDR3 coding sequence is TGTGCCAGCAGCCCCCAACCCCAACGCGGGGAATACTCCTACGAGCAGTACTTC.

This clonotype has a count of ten or more. The junction differs from germline at one of its ends, possibly a read error. DNA of the CDR3: TGTGCCAGCAGCTCCCGGACAGGCACAGATACGCAGTATTTT. Translation gives CASSSRTGTDTQYF. The chain links TRBV5-1 to TRBJ2-3; weak D call: TRBD1 (6 bases). Germline V gene sequence: CDR1 SGHRS, CDR2 YFSETQ. CDR3 size: 14 residues.

This clonotype was seen a handful of times. V usage is TRBV6-1 and J usage is TRBJ1-1, with D hard to call. This CDR3 spans 14 amino acids. Trimming left V 10 bases short and J 3 bases short, with 18 bases between. The germline V gene has CDR1 MNHNS and CDR2 SASEGT. The CDR3 loop reads CATAPVLWYTEAFF. For the CDR3, the DNA is TGTGCCACCGCTCCCGTGTTGTGGTACACTGAAGCTTTCTTT.

The chain carries TRBV5-8 and TRBJ2-1; maybe TRBD2 (5 bases). The CDR3 length is 14 residues. V lost 4 bases, J lost 10 bases, and 18 bases lay in between. The germline gives CDR1 SGHTS, CDR2 YDEGEE. CDR3 residues: CASSVGLALREQFF. The CDR3 DNA sequence: TGTGCCAGCAGCGTTGGCCTAGCCTTAAGGGAGCAGTTCTTC.

This clonotype came up many times. The chain is built from TRBV12-3 or TRBV12-4 and TRBJ2-7; tentatively, D is TRBD1 or TRBD2 (6 bases each). The ends were cut back, 5 bases at V and 0 bases at J, with 14 bases in the middle. This CDR3 contains 15 residues. CDR3 nucleotide sequence: TGTGCCAGCAGTACAACGGGGGCCGACTCCTACGAGCAGTACTTC. Translation: CASSTTGADSYEQYF.

This sequence joins TRBV7-9 and TRBJ1-5; perhaps TRBD1 as D (6 bases). This CDR3 spans 15 amino acids. The V gene lost 5 bases and the J gene lost 4 bases, with 15 bases spanning the gap. Germline CDR1 and CDR2: SEHNR and FQNEAQ (reference sequence). The CDR3 DNA reads as TGTGCCAGCAGCCACGACGGACAGCTTAATCAGCCCCAGCATTTT. Encoded protein: CASSHDGQLNQPQHF.

CDR3 nucleotides: TGCGCCAGCAGCCCCCCGGGGGGGAGGACTGAAGCTTTCTTT. Translating it yields CASSPPGGRTEAFF. The rearrangement links TRBV5-1 to TRBJ1-1; D may be TRBD1 (5 bases). This CDR3 contains 14 residues. Trimming pared 4 bases from V and 5 bases from J, leaving 15 bases between. Germline-derived CDR1 and CDR2 are SGHRS and YFSETQ.

CDR3 residues: CASSQDRASYGYTF. In nucleotides, the CDR3 is TGTGCCAGCAGCCAGGACAGGGCAAGCTATGGCTACACCTTC. The chain employs TRBV7-2 and TRBJ1-2; 8 nucleotides match TRBD1. The CDR3 loop spans 14 amino acids. CDR1 is SGHTA, CDR2 FQGNSA, per germline. V dropped 5 bases and J dropped 4; count of bases not matched to a gene: 6.

This clonotype was observed once. The chain employs TRBV5-1 and TRBJ1-2; perhaps TRBD1 as D (5 bases). Germline V CDR1 and CDR2: SGHRS, YFSETQ. V gave up 4 bases and J gave up 6 bases, with 19 bases separating them. This CDR3 contains 15 residues. The CDR3 region has the DNA TGCGCCAGCAGCGATTTACGGTCCGGGGGGGATGGCTACACCTTC. Its protein product is CASSDLRSGGDGYTF.

The table lists this clonotype with a few counts. V and J are TRBV24-1 and TRBJ2-5; unclear D gene. Germline lookup yields CDR1 KGHDR and CDR2 SFDVKD. Trimming shortened V by 2 bases and J by 1 base, and 7 bases separated the two germline ends. The CDR3 is 14 residues long. The CDR3 coding sequence is TGTGCCACCAGTGATTCAGTAATCCAAGAGACCCAGTACTTC. Protein sequence: CATSDSVIQETQYF.

This chain uses TRBV2 with TRBJ2-7, with D unclear. Germline V gene lookup returns CDR1 SNHLY and CDR2 FYNNEI. This CDR3 is built from 16 residues. V lost 6 bases, J lost 0 bases, and 18 bases lay in between. The CDR3 DNA reads TGTGCCAGCAGCGGCAGAAGGACGTCAAGCTCCTACGAGCAGTACTTC. Translating gives CASSGRRTSSSYEQYF.

There are a few counts of this clonotype. The genes are TRBV5-1 and TRBJ2-7, with 8 positions matching TRBD2. After removal of 4 bases from V and 0 bases from J, the junction contained 6 bases not matched to a gene. This CDR3 spans 15 amino acids. In germline, CDR1 is SGHRS, CDR2 YFSETQ. The CDR3, as DNA: TGCGCCAGCAGCCCCGGGGGGGTTCCCTCCTACGAGCAGTACGTC. Amino acids: CASSPGGVPSYEQYV.

This chain uses TRBV24-1 with TRBJ2-5; D perhaps matches TRBD1 (5 bases). This CDR3 is 16 amino acids long. V lost 2 bases, J lost 2 bases, and 14 bases lay in between. Germline CDR1 KGHDR, CDR2 SFDVKD. The CDR3 protein is CATSDWGRSRQETQYF. In nucleotides, the CDR3 is TGTGCCACCAGTGATTGGGGCCGGTCGAGGCAAGAGACCCAGTACTTC.

This clonotype has a count of ten or more. The chain combines TRBV7-2 with TRBJ1-1, with D hard to call. Trimming pared 1 base from V and 9 bases from J, leaving 9 bases between. The CDR3 spans 12 residues. Germline V gives CDR1 SGHTA, CDR2 FQGNSA. CDR3 bases: TGTGCCAGCAGCTTAGGGCCAAGGCAAGCTTTCTTT. Protein: CASSLGPRQAFF. Full variable domain (outside the CDR3, taken from reference TRBV7-2 and TRBJ1-1): GAGVSQSPSNKVTEKGKDVELRCDPISGHTALYWYRQSLGQGLEFLIYFQGNSAPDKSGLPSDRFSAERTGGSVSTLTIQRTQQEDSAVYLCASSLGPRQAFFGQGTRLTVV.

This clonotype was found a few times. J is TRBJ2-5 and V is TRBV12-3 or TRBV12-4; 11 bases are shared with TRBD2. V lost 4 bases and J lost 9; bases outside the gene matches: 10. This CDR3 is built from 15 residues. CDR3 bases: TGTGCCAGCAGTTCTTGGACTAGCGGGCCGGTGGCCCAGTACTTC. Translated, it gives CASSSWTSGPVAQYF.

V and J are TRBV12-3 or TRBV12-4 and TRBJ2-1; TRBD1 matches 9 bases. The CDR3 totals 13 residues. The J segment lost 15 bases and the V segment lost 5 bases, leaving 11 bases of the junction unmatched. The CDR3 loop is CASSQGGQGNVFF. The CDR3 DNA sequence: TGTGCCAGCAGTCAAGGAGGACAGGGGAATGTGTTCTTC.

The chain uses TRBV4-2 and TRBJ1-2; D is uncertain. From germline, CDR1 is LGHNA and CDR2 YNFKEQ. CDR3 length: 13 residues. The V end lost 0 bases, the J end lost 3 bases, and 5 bases lay between the germline ends. CDR3 amino acids: CASSQEVHYGYTF. Here the CDR3 DNA reads TGTGCCAGCAGCCAAGAGGTGCACTATGGCTACACCTTC.

The chain uses TRBV30 and TRBJ2-5; D gene ambiguous. The CDR3 is 13 residues long. Looked up from germline, CDR1 is GTSNPN and CDR2 is SVGIG (reference sequence). V lost 0 bases, J lost 5 bases, and 10 bases lay in between. CDR3 region: CAWSVPGGETQYF. DNA of the CDR3: TGTGCCTGGAGTGTACCCGGTGGGGAGACCCAGTACTTC.

V is TRBV5-1 and J is TRBJ2-3; TRBD1 aligns across 7 bases. The germline CDR1 and CDR2 sequences are SGHRS and YFSETQ. This CDR3 spans 14 amino acids. The trim removed 1 base at V and 4 bases at J, leaving 3 bases unmatched. In DNA, the CDR3 is TGCGCCAGCAGCTTGATTGGGACAGCAGATACGCAGTATTTT. Translated, it gives CASSLIGTADTQYF.

This clonotype has at least ten counts. The junction departs from the called germline gene at one end, perhaps through a read error. The rearrangement joins TRBV19 to TRBJ2-1, with D possibly being TRBD2 (5 bases). Germline CDR1 reads LNHDA; CDR2 reads SQIVND (reference sequence). The CDR3 totals 13 residues. The CDR3 bases are TGTGCCAGTAGTATCGCTAGCTACAGTGAGCAGTTCTTC. As protein: CASSIASYSEQFF. The variable domain in full, with the rest retrieved from reference TRBV19 and TRBJ2-1, is DGGITQSPKYLFRKEGQNVTLSCEQNLNHDAMYWYRQDPGQGLRLIYYSQIVNDFQKGDIAEGYSVSREKKESFPLTVTSAQKNPTAFYLCASSIASYSEQFFGPGTRLTVL.

The chain carries TRBV6-5 and TRBJ2-5; D unclear. Looked up from germline, CDR1 is MNHEY and CDR2 is SVGAGI. Trimming removed 8 bases at V and 6 bases at J, with 16 bases between. The CDR3 length is 13 residues. The CDR3 nucleotides are TGTGCCAGCTTTCTCGGTGCCGGACAGACCCAGTACTTC. Residues: CASFLGAGQTQYF.

Points on this clonotype: The CDR3 carries no conserved terminal phenylalanine or tryptophan, so it likely arises from a read error. Because the CDR3's place on the DNA is in doubt, the DNA is left out and the CDR3 is given as listed by TCRdb. The gene calls are TRBV4-1 and TRBJ1-1; the table's D call TRBD1 went unverified against the DNA. 12 amino acids form the CDR3, both terminal residues included. Germline-derived CDR1 and CDR2 are MGHRA and YSYEKL. The CDR3 reads CASSHPPRRPST.

This clonotype was observed a few times. V usage is TRBV9 and J usage is TRBJ1-2; no firm D call. The CDR3 is 12 residues long. Deletions cut 0 bases from V and 3 bases from J, with 3 bases between. In germline, CDR1 is SGDLS, CDR2 YYNGEE. Here the CDR3 DNA reads TGTGCCAGCAGCGTAGCCCACTATGGCTACACCTTC. Translating it yields CASSVAHYGYTF. Variable domain in full (rest from reference TRBV9 and TRBJ1-2): DSGVTQTPKHLITATGQRVTLRCSPRSGDLSVYWYQQSLDQGLQFLIQYYNGEERAKGNILERFSAQQFPDLHSELNLSSLELGDSALYFCASSVAHYGYTFGSGTRLTVV.

The rearrangement uses TRBV10-3 and TRBJ1-1; D might be TRBD1 (6 bases). The V and J ends lost 10 bases and 1 base respectively, with 13 bases between them. The CDR3 length is 13 residues. The V gene's germline CDR1 is ENHRY and CDR2 SYGVKD. CDR3 sequence: CATSGTPNTEAFF. CDR3 coding DNA: TGTGCCACTTCTGGGACACCGAACACTGAAGCTTTCTTT.

This clonotype was recorded a few times. The V and J genes are TRBV7-9 and TRBJ1-1, with D maybe TRBD1 (6 bases). The germline V gene has CDR1 SEHNR and CDR2 FQNEAQ (reference sequence). The CDR3 spans 15 residues. The ends were cut back, 4 bases at V and 5 bases at J, with 17 bases in the middle. CDR3 bases: TGTGCCAGCAGCTGGGGGCCGCGGGATCGGACTGAAGCTTTCTTT. Translation gives CASSWGPRDRTEAFF.

The chain links TRBV5-1 to TRBJ2-3; a possible D gene is TRBD1 (6 bases). In germline, CDR1 is SGHRS, CDR2 YFSETQ. Trimming pared 5 bases from V and 4 bases from J, leaving 17 bases between. The CDR3 sequence is 15 residues long. The CDR3 DNA is TGCGCCAGCAGATACGGGACATCCGGCGCAGATACGCAGTATTTT. It codes for CASRYGTSGADTQYF.

The table lists this clonotype with a few counts. CDR3 protein: CASSPWTEDYGYTF. The CDR3 DNA follows: TGCGCCAGCAGCCCGTGGACGGAGGACTATGGCTACACCTTC. V and J are TRBV4-3 and TRBJ1-2, with D hard to call. The germline V and J ends were trimmed by 4 bases and 3 bases, with 12 bases remaining between them. Germline V CDR1 and CDR2: LGHNA, YSLEER. The CDR3 has 14 amino acids.

The gene calls are TRBV6-5 and TRBJ2-1; 7 bases line up with TRBD1. The CDR3 length is 16 residues. The V gene's germline CDR1 is MNHEY and CDR2 SVGAGI. V shed 3 bases, J shed 8 bases, and the junction held 13 bases outside the gene matches. The CDR3 DNA is TGTGCCAGCAGTTATCCCGGGACAGATGGTCGTCATGAGCAGTTCTTC. Amino acids: CASSYPGTDGRHEQFF.

This sequence joins TRBV2 and TRBJ2-7; D remains unclear. V lost 6 bases and J 0 bases, leaving 15 bases between the germline ends. Germline CDR1 is SNHLY and CDR2 is FYNNEI. This CDR3 region has 15 residues. The CDR3 spells CASSQRRYSSYEQYF. The CDR3 region has the DNA TGTGCCAGCAGCCAAAGGCGATACAGCTCCTACGAGCAGTACTTC. Combining the CDR3 with reference TRBV2 and TRBJ2-7 gives the whole variable domain EPEVTQTPSHQVTQMGQEVILRCVPISNHLYFYWYRQILGQKVEFLVSFYNNEISEKSEIFDDQFSVERPDGSNFTLKIRSTKLEDSAMYFCASSQRRYSSYEQYFGPGTRLTVT.

In this sample, this clonotype turned up a few times. The chain carries TRBV3-1 and TRBJ1-5; D is unresolved. Between the trimmed V and J ends, which lost 0 bases and 0 bases, there was a span of 3 bases. CDR1 is LGHDT and CDR2 is YNNKEL in the germline V gene (reference sequence). The CDR3 runs 14 residues. The DNA of the CDR3 is TGTGCCAGCAGCCAAGAGGGTAGCAATCAGCCCCAGCATTTT. It codes for CASSQEGSNQPQHF.